Presented here are 14 T cell receptor beta chains from one specimen sequenced in a study of T cells in Graves' hyperthyroidism and ophthalmopathy. TCR beta CDR3 sequences were amplified from RNA transcripts. HTBI primers were employed in a first-round RT-PCR of the TCR CDR3. TCRdb called the multiplex PCR reads again in MiXCR, with one record for every CDR3 protein. The table lists 610,000 or so distinct CDR3 sequences, roughly 50% of them singletons, with about 8.3% in the top ten. The sample consisted of peripheral blood or thyroid tissue (not recorded which). The receptors originated from a woman aged 18-29 years with Graves' hyperthyroidism.

V usage is TRBV27 and J usage is TRBJ2-7; D remains unclear. The CDR3 totals 15 residues. Per germline, CDR1 MNHEY and CDR2 SMNVEV (reference sequence). V gave up 2 bases and J gave up 2 bases, with 13 bases separating them. CDR3 sequence reads: CASSLQAAPPYEQYF. The CDR3 DNA reads as TGTGCCAGCAGTTTACAGGCAGCCCCTCCCTACGAGCAGTACTTC.

The chain has TRBV6-8 and TRBJ2-5; 8 nucleotides align to TRBD1. Per germline, CDR1 MNHGY and CDR2 SAAAGT. J was trimmed by 5 bases and V by 6 bases; bases with no gene match: 11. This CDR3 has 15 residues. CDR3 loop: CASRRTGTGSETQYF. As DNA, the CDR3 is TGTGCCAGCAGACGGACAGGGACAGGCAGTGAGACCCAGTACTTC.

This clonotype occurred once. In DNA, the CDR3 is TGCAGCGTAGGGACTAGCGGGGGCAATGAAAAACTGTTTTTT. Protein: CSVGTSGGNEKLFF. The gene calls are TRBV29-1 and TRBJ1-4; D might be TRBD1 (6 bases). The CDR3 has 14 residues. Germline V gene lookup returns CDR1 SQVTM and CDR2 ANQGSEA. The V and J ends lost 6 bases and 5 bases respectively, with 16 bases between them.

Comment on this clonotype: Given a much more abundant clone one base away, this may be a read error. This rearrangement joins TRBV5-6 to TRBJ2-7, with D perhaps assigned TRBD1 or TRBD2 (5 bases each). The CDR3 spans 11 residues. Germline V gene sequence: CDR1 SGHDT, CDR2 YYEEEE. CDR3 in amino acids: CASSFGQAENF. In DNA form, the CDR3 reads TGTGCCAGCAGCTTCGGACAAGCGGAGAACTTC.

This clonotype was found many times. The rearrangement uses TRBV14 and TRBJ1-4; 7 bases align to TRBD1. Per germline, CDR1 SGHDN and CDR2 FVKESK. V dropped 2 bases and J dropped 7; count of bases not matched to a gene: 4. This CDR3 has 14 amino acids. For the CDR3, the DNA is TGTGCCAGCAGCCAAAACAGGGGCGGTGAAAAACTGTTTTTT. As protein: CASSQNRGGEKLFF.

This clonotype showed up many times. The CDR3 protein is CSARGTENTGELFF. DNA of the CDR3: TGCAGTGCTAGGGGGACAGAGAACACCGGGGAGCTGTTTTTT. V and J are TRBV20-1 and TRBJ2-2, with 7 nucleotides matching TRBD1. Trimming removed 3 bases from V and 1 base from J; junction bases left unmatched: 2. In germline, CDR1 is DFQATT, CDR2 SNEGSKA (reference sequence). This CDR3 spans 14 amino acids.

This chain links TRBV10-3 with TRBJ1-6, with a possible D match to TRBD1 (6 bases). This CDR3 comprises 16 residues. CDR1 and CDR2 from the germline V gene are ENHRY and SYGVKD. Trimming cost V 2 bases and J 7 bases, with 15 bases left between them. CDR3 loop: CAISEHGGQENSPLHF. CDR3 bases: TGTGCCATCAGTGAGCACGGGGGCCAAGAAAATTCACCCCTCCACTTT.

The chain combines TRBV12-3 or TRBV12-4 with TRBJ1-3; D uncertain. V lost 6 bases and J 0 bases, leaving 12 bases between the germline ends. This CDR3 comprises 15 residues. The CDR3 loop is CASSRELLSGNTIYF. In DNA form, the CDR3 reads TGTGCCAGCAGCCGCGAACTACTCTCTGGAAACACCATATATTTT.

Regarding this clonotype: A read error is possible here, since a much larger clone lies one base away. The chain uses TRBV11-1 and TRBJ1-6, with TRBD1 identical over 7 bases. Germline V gene lookup returns CDR1 SGHAT and CDR2 FQDESV (reference sequence). With V trimmed by 1 base and J by 10 bases, 7 bases remained unmatched. The CDR3 is 15 amino acids. CDR3 protein: CASSLGGGAWSPLHF. CDR3 sequence (DNA): TGTGCCAGCAGCTTAGGAGGGGGCGCGTGGTCACCCCTCCACTTT.

This clonotype was seen a few times. The chain employs TRBV7-2 and TRBJ2-1; 9 bases are a match to TRBD2. The CDR3 is made up of 15 amino acids. V lost 1 base to trimming and J lost 7 bases; unmatched junction nucleotides: 5. Germline V gene sequence: CDR1 SGHTA, CDR2 FQGNSA. The CDR3 region has the DNA TGTGCCAGCAGCTTAGGGCTAGCGGGAAGGAATGAGCAGTTCTTC. As protein: CASSLGLAGRNEQFF.

The CDR3, as DNA: TGTGCCAGCAGGACAGGGGGTGAGGGTGAAAAACTGTTTTTT. It yields the protein CASRTGGEGEKLFF. The chain has TRBV4-2 and TRBJ1-4; 9 bases are a match to TRBD1. The CDR3 runs to 14 residues. The germline V gene has CDR1 LGHNA and CDR2 YNFKEQ. V lost 6 bases and J lost 7; bases outside the gene matches: 6.

The J gene is TRBJ1-2, the V gene TRBV5-1, with 9 nucleotides matching TRBD1. CDR1 and CDR2 from the germline V gene are SGHRS and YFSETQ. The CDR3 spans 15 residues. The ends lost 4 bases at V and 7 bases at J; junction bases unmatched: 11. The CDR3: CASSPGGTGMSGYTF. The CDR3 bases are TGCGCCAGCAGCCCTGGGGGGACAGGGATGAGTGGCTACACCTTC. The complete variable domain, with remaining parts taken from reference TRBV5-1 and TRBJ1-2, reads KAGVTQTPRYLIKTRGQQVTLSCSPISGHRSVSWYQQTPGQGLQFLFEYFSETQRNKGNFPGRFSGRQFSNSRSEMNVSTLELGDSALYLCASSPGGTGMSGYTFGSGTRLTVV.

V is TRBV29-1 and J is TRBJ2-2; 11 bases agree with TRBD2. V was pared by 5 bases and J by 0 bases, with 2 bases of the junction left unmatched. The length of the CDR3 is 15 residues. The V gene's germline CDR1 is SQVTM and CDR2 ANQGSEA. The chain's CDR3 is CSVTSGSPNTGELFF. The CDR3 DNA is TGCAGCGTTACTAGCGGGAGCCCGAACACCGGGGAGCTGTTTTTT.

The J gene is TRBJ1-4, the V gene TRBV15, with D hard to call. This CDR3 has 14 residues. V shed 4 bases and J shed 2 bases, with 8 bases lying between them. Germline CDR1 reads LNHNV; CDR2 reads YYDKDF (reference sequence). The CDR3 here is CATSIHGTNEKLFF. As DNA, the CDR3 is TGTGCCACCAGCATACACGGGACTAATGAAAAACTGTTTTTT.